This T cell receptor beta chain comes out of a study of blood T cell repertoires in COVID-19. Enrollees, roughly 18 to 89 years old, lived in about two dozen US areas. Participants' own reports of clinical history determined their cohort assignment. Sequencing used immunoSEQ multiplex PCR; TCRdb keeps in-frame clones, though not all of them. The sample has 150,000 to 200,000 clones; 75% to 85% are singletons. This clonotype originated in a woman in her forties or fifties with acute COVID-19. Specimen: PBMCs or T cells enriched from blood (not recorded which).

CDR3 coding DNA: TGTGCCAGCAGCGCAATTAGTCACGCACGAAACACCATATATTTT. Translated: CASSAISHARNTIYF. The chain has TRBV3-1 (or the pseudogene TRBV3-2) and TRBJ1-3; D remains ambiguous. Germline V CDR1 and CDR2: LGHDT, YNNKEL (reference sequence). CDR3 size: 15 residues. The V end was cut by 5 bases, the J end by 5 bases, with 16 bases between.